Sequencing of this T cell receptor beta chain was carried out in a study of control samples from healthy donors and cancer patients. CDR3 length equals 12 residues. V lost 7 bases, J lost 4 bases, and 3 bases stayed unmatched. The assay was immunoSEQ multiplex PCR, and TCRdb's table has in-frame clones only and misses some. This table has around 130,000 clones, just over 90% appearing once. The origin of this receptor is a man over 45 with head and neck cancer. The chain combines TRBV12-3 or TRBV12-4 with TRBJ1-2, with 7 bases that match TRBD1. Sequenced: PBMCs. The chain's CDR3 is CASIGTAYGYTF. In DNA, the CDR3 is TGTGCCAGCATCGGGACAGCCTATGGCTACACCTTC.